The present T cell receptor (beta chain) was sequenced within a study of identical twins. This CDR3 contains 14 residues. Between the trimmed V and J ends, which lost 4 bases and 0 bases, there was a span of 8 bases. The V gene's germline CDR1 is SNHLY and CDR2 FYNNEI. In its sample, this clonotype was seen a few times. A single record per CDR3 protein comes from TCRdb applying MiXCR to the 5' RACE reads. The table has about 890,000 distinct CDR3 sequences, roughly an eighth seen once; the top ten hold around 1.5%. The sample was also reused in another study, on yellow fever vaccine responses in identical twins.

The V gene is TRBV2, the J gene TRBJ2-3; the D gene is possibly TRBD2 (6 bases). The receptor's source is a woman younger than 30 in good health. Input material: PBMCs. Written as DNA, the CDR3 is TGTGCCAGCAGTGCGGAGGGGAGCACAGATACGCAGTATTTT. It is translated as CASSAEGSTDTQYF.